These 3 T cell receptor beta chains share one sample of origin, sequenced in a study of blood T cell repertoires in COVID-19. Using immunoSEQ multiplex PCR, the repertoire was profiled, and TCRdb retains in-frame clones only, with some absent. The sample includes about 24,000 clones, about 83% seen only once; the top ten take around 28%. The material sequenced was peripheral blood. Source of these receptors: a human donor with active COVID-19. The donor label of this sample is uncertain.

The chain uses TRBV11-2 and TRBJ2-3; no reliable D call. This CDR3 comprises 17 residues. Germline V lookup: CDR1 SGHAT, CDR2 FQNNGV. V lost 5 bases to trimming and J lost 4 bases, with 22 bases between them. CDR3 sequence (DNA): TGTGCCAGCAGCCCGCGGCCGCCATACCCCGGATCAGATACGCAGTATTTT. Its protein is CASSPRPPYPGSDTQYF.

The chain joins TRBV9 to TRBJ2-1; 8 bases map to TRBD2. Germline V gene lookup returns CDR1 SGDLS and CDR2 YYNGEE. This CDR3 has 17 residues. V shed 2 bases, J shed 4 bases, and the junction held 11 bases outside the gene matches. CDR3 amino acids: CASSVSGRAGGYNEQFF. CDR3 in DNA: TGTGCCAGCAGCGTCAGCGGGAGAGCGGGTGGGTACAATGAGCAGTTCTTC.

V is TRBV5-1 and J is TRBJ2-1; 8 positions match TRBD1. In germline, CDR1 is SGHRS, CDR2 YFSETQ. The CDR3 extends over 15 amino acids. Trimming at V came to 5 bases and at J to 4 bases, leaving 8 bases not matched to a gene. The CDR3 DNA follows: TGCGCCAGCAGTTTACGAGGACAGGGTTACAATGAGCAGTTCTTC. Its translation: CASSLRGQGYNEQFF. The entire variable domain, with the rest obtained from reference TRBV5-1 and TRBJ2-1, is as follows: KAGVTQTPRYLIKTRGQQVTLSCSPISGHRSVSWYQQTPGQGLQFLFEYFSETQRNKGNFPGRFSGRQFSNSRSEMNVSTLELGDSALYLCASSLRGQGYNEQFFGPGTRLTVL.